The clone carrying this T cell receptor (beta chain) was seen once. This entry belongs to a study of CD8+ T cells in alopecia areata. Isolated RNA was reverse transcribed into cDNA used as the sequencing template. Clones were read by immunoSEQ multiplex PCR, and TCRdb kept only the in-frame ones, dropping some. This sample yields about 160,000 clones, of which 55% to 75% are seen a single time; approximately 0.91% belongs to the top ten. Treatment here: oral pan-JAK inhibitor, 5-10 mg twice daily. Germline CDR1 reads LNHNV; CDR2 reads YYDKDF (reference sequence). This CDR3 spans 15 amino acids. V dropped 0 bases and J dropped 5 bases, with 11 bases sitting between them.

The rearrangement uses TRBV15 and TRBJ1-5; perhaps TRBD1 as D (5 bases). This sequence originates from a human donor with alopecia areata. This material consisted of CD4+ T cells sorted from blood, taken at week 4, from a patient treated with tofacitinib. CDR3 in DNA: TGTGCCACCAGCAGAGATCGGGGGTGGGATCAGCCCCAGCATTTT. Translated: CATSRDRGWDQPQHF.